This T cell receptor beta chain was observed in a study of cytomegalovirus exposure and HLA in healthy donors. 13 Jbeta primers and 60 Vbeta primers were used for the PCR. Only in-frame clones appear in the TCRdb table, and some are missing; sequencing was by immunoSEQ multiplex PCR. The table lists approximately 190,000 clones, 81% of them singletons, with approximately 3.6% in the top ten. The CDR3 sequence is 14 residues long. CDR1 and CDR2 from the germline V gene are MNHEY and SVGAGI. The J segment lost 11 bases and the V segment lost 8 bases, leaving 14 bases of the junction unmatched. Notes on this clone: Its antigen is currently unknown.

Study-level results: A list of more than 150 TCR beta chains associated with cytomegalovirus was given. A later analysis linked more than 15,000 TCR beta sequences to HLA alleles at 0.05 false discovery rate. Rare sequences made up most TCRs, while some public TCRs were found in many donors.

Sequenced: PBMCs. This clonotype originated in a man between 40 and 49 years old in good health and CMV-seropositive. The chain is built from TRBV6-5 and TRBJ2-5, with TRBD1 matching 10 bases. The CDR3 protein is CASRAGTGEGEQYF. DNA for the CDR3: TGTGCCAGCCGGGCCGGGACAGGGGAGGGGGAGCAGTACTTC.